Shown below are 32 T cell receptor beta chains from a single sample sequenced in a study of blood T cell repertoires in COVID-19 (dated by TCRdb to the early 2020s). The method was the immunoSEQ multiplex PCR assay. Imported from immuneACCESS, the table was reduced by TCRdb to in-frame sequences with V and J called. These copies leave out some clones; in studies compared against another copy, an unresolved V gene accounts for under half, and the cause of the remainder is not known. In this sample the table shows about 150,000 clones, 75% to 85% of which occur a single time. The ten largest clones capture 10% to 15% of the sample. Sequencing was performed on peripheral blood. These receptors originate from a man in his sixties with active or convalescent COVID-19.

A few counts support this clone. V is TRBV5-5 and J is TRBJ1-5, with unresolved D. Trimming removed 4 bases from V and 4 bases from J, with 18 bases in between. This CDR3 is 16 amino acids long. In germline, CDR1 is SGHKS, CDR2 YYEKEE (reference sequence). This CDR3 is CASSQGRELINQPQHF. The CDR3 DNA follows: TGTGCCAGCAGCCAAGGACGGGAACTCATAAATCAGCCCCAGCATTTT. Variable domain in full (rest from reference TRBV5-5 and TRBJ1-5): DAGVTQSPTHLIKTRGQQVTLRCSPISGHKSVSWYQQVLGQGPQFIFQYYEKEERGRGNFPDRFSARQFPNYSSELNVNALLLGDSALYLCASSQGRELINQPQHFGDGTRLSIL.

J is TRBJ2-7 and V is TRBV18, with 14 bases matching TRBD2. This CDR3 has 15 amino acids. The trim removed 6 bases at V and 7 bases at J, leaving 8 bases unmatched. CDR1 KGHSH and CDR2 LQKENI come from the germline V gene. The CDR3 DNA follows: TGTGCCAGCTCGCCAGGACTAGCGGGAGGTAAGGAGCAGTACTTC. Translated, it gives CASSPGLAGGKEQYF.

V usage is TRBV7-3 and J usage is TRBJ2-5, with 10 bases lining up with TRBD2. Germline V CDR1 and CDR2: SGHTA, FQGTGA. The CDR3 extends over 15 amino acids. Trimming removed 5 bases from V and 1 base from J; junction bases left unmatched: 4. In DNA, the CDR3 is TGTGCCAGCAGCCGAGCGGGAGGGATCCAAGAGACCCAGTACTTC. Translating gives CASSRAGGIQETQYF.

J is TRBJ1-6 and V is TRBV4-3, with 10 bases that match TRBD1. CDR3 length: 14 residues. The germline V gene encodes CDR1 LGHNA and CDR2 YSLEER. V shed 3 bases and J 7 bases; nucleotides not matched to a gene: 0. The CDR3 coding sequence is TGCGCCAGCAGCCAGGACAGGGGGAATTCACCCCTCCACTTT. Residues: CASSQDRGNSPLHF.

The chain links TRBV19 to TRBJ1-1; 11 nucleotides agree with TRBD1. CDR1 is LNHDA and CDR2 is SQIVND in the germline V gene (reference sequence). CDR3 length: 16 amino acids. Trimming removed 6 bases from V and 4 bases from J; junction bases left unmatched: 10. The CDR3 DNA sequence: TGTGCCAGTAGGCCGTGGACAGGGGGCGCTGGCACTGAAGCTTTCTTT. Amino acids: CASRPWTGGAGTEAFF. The entire variable domain, with the rest obtained from reference TRBV19 and TRBJ1-1, is as follows: DGGITQSPKYLFRKEGQNVTLSCEQNLNHDAMYWYRQDPGQGLRLIYYSQIVNDFQKGDIAEGYSVSREKKESFPLTVTSAQKNPTAFYLCASRPWTGGAGTEAFFGQGTRLTVV.

The V gene is TRBV10-3, the J gene TRBJ2-3; 8 bases align to TRBD2. The germline gives CDR1 ENHRY, CDR2 SYGVKD. This CDR3 has 14 amino acids. Trimming took 5 bases from V and 3 from J; bases not matched to a gene: 4. CDR3 sequence: CAISSGRGTDTQYF. The CDR3 DNA follows: TGTGCCATCAGTAGCGGGAGAGGGACAGATACGCAGTATTTT.

This clone turned up a few times. V usage is TRBV19 and J usage is TRBJ1-1; D possibly corresponds to TRBD1 (6 bases). The CDR3 has 14 amino acids. With 6 bases removed from V and 0 bases from J, the gap between germline ends came to 11 bases. Germline lookup yields CDR1 LNHDA and CDR2 SQIVND (reference sequence). The CDR3 DNA reads as TGTGCCAGTAGCCCCGGGACATTGAACACTGAAGCTTTCTTT. Amino acid sequence: CASSPGTLNTEAFF.

This chain connects TRBV6-2 or TRBV6-3 to TRBJ2-3, with D possibly TRBD2 on 5 matching bases. This CDR3 comprises 16 residues. The germline V gene has CDR1 MNHEY and CDR2 SVGEGT. V shed 0 bases and J shed 4 bases, with 14 bases lying between them. The CDR3 DNA reads TGTGCCAGCAGTTACTCGATTGGACGGGATTCAGATACGCAGTATTTT. Its protein product is CASSYSIGRDSDTQYF.

The V and J genes are TRBV5-1 and TRBJ2-3, with 9 bases lining up with TRBD2. V was clipped by 1 base and J by 1 base; unmatched bases: 4. This CDR3 region has 16 residues. Germline values: CDR1 SGHRS, CDR2 YFSETQ. The CDR3 coding sequence is TGCGCCAGCAGCTTGACCTTAGCGGGAGGCACAGATACGCAGTATTTT. Its protein product is CASSLTLAGGTDTQYF.

The chain links TRBV7-9 to TRBJ1-1; D is ambiguous. From germline, CDR1 is SEHNR and CDR2 FQNEAQ (reference sequence). The CDR3 is 13 residues long. Trimming pared 1 base from V and 2 bases from J, leaving 5 bases between. CDR3 sequence (DNA): TGTGCCAGCAGCTTAGTCCCAAACACTGAAGCTTTCTTT. It is translated as CASSLVPNTEAFF.

The chain joins TRBV5-5 to TRBJ1-4, with D unresolved. CDR1 and CDR2 from the germline V gene are SGHKS and YYEKEE (reference sequence). Trimming left V 2 bases short and J 2 bases short, with 10 bases between. CDR3 length: 15 amino acids. Written as DNA, the CDR3 is TGTGCCAGCAGCTTTCGGGTCATCACTAATGAAAAACTGTTTTTT. It is translated as CASSFRVITNEKLFF. Combining the CDR3 with reference TRBV5-5 and TRBJ1-4 gives the whole variable domain DAGVTQSPTHLIKTRGQQVTLRCSPISGHKSVSWYQQVLGQGPQFIFQYYEKEERGRGNFPDRFSARQFPNYSSELNVNALLLGDSALYLCASSFRVITNEKLFFGSGTQLSVL.

This chain joins TRBV24-1 and TRBJ1-1, with a tentative D call TRBD1 (5 bases). The CDR3 sequence is 13 residues long. In germline, CDR1 is KGHDR, CDR2 SFDVKD. The ends were cut back, 9 bases at V and 3 bases at J, with 13 bases in the middle. The CDR3, as DNA: TGTGCCACCTCAGGGCAGGCCGACACTGAAGCTTTCTTT. It encodes CATSGQADTEAFF.

This chain joins TRBV4-2 and TRBJ2-3; 7 nucleotides line up with TRBD2. The germline V gene has CDR1 LGHNA and CDR2 YNFKEQ. With V trimmed by 4 bases and J by 2 bases, 9 bases remained unmatched. The CDR3 has 16 amino acids. The CDR3 spells CASSLRGSSSTDTQYF. The CDR3 DNA reads as TGTGCCAGCAGCCTGCGCGGGAGCTCTTCCACAGATACGCAGTATTTT.

The genes are TRBV5-6 and TRBJ1-5; a possible D gene is TRBD1 (6 bases). Trimming stripped 2 bases from V and 7 bases from J, with 16 bases between. The length of the CDR3 is 15 residues. CDR1 SGHDT and CDR2 YYEEEE come from the germline V gene. The CDR3 here is CASSLGQSSGQPQHF. CDR3 nucleotides: TGTGCCAGCAGCTTAGGACAGTCTTCAGGACAGCCCCAGCATTTT.

The count of this clone is one. The rearrangement links TRBV25-1 to TRBJ2-5, with D uncertain. Looked up from germline, CDR1 is MGHDK and CDR2 is SYGVNS. The V and J ends lost 3 bases and 1 base respectively, with 9 bases between them. This CDR3 region has 14 residues. The DNA for the CDR3 is TGTGCCAGCAGTGATATGAGAGTCCAAGAGACCCAGTACTTC. It specifies CASSDMRVQETQYF. The variable domain in full, with the rest retrieved from reference TRBV25-1 and TRBJ2-5, is EADIYQTPRYLVIGTGKKITLECSQTMGHDKMYWYQQDPGMELHLIHYSYGVNSTEKGDLSSESTVSRIRTEHFPLTLESARPSHTSQYLCASSDMRVQETQYFGPGTRLLVL.

V usage is TRBV5-6 and J usage is TRBJ1-2; 7 positions agree with TRBD1. Trimming at V came to 2 bases and at J to 2 bases, leaving 6 bases not matched to a gene. The CDR3 has 15 residues. Germline assignment: CDR1 SGHDT and CDR2 YYEEEE. The DNA of the CDR3 is TGTGCCAGCAGCTTACACGACAGGGTCAACTATGGCTACACCTTC. Translation: CASSLHDRVNYGYTF.

The gene calls are TRBV5-1 and TRBJ2-5, with D hard to call. Germline values: CDR1 SGHRS, CDR2 YFSETQ. The CDR3 extends over 14 amino acids. Trimming took off 1 base at V and 3 bases at J, with 10 bases between the two ends. The CDR3 spells CASSLRGGKETQYF. The CDR3 DNA follows: TGCGCCAGCAGCTTGAGAGGCGGCAAAGAGACCCAGTACTTC.

The rearrangement uses TRBV19 and TRBJ1-2; 9 nucleotides match TRBD1. CDR1 and CDR2 (germline): LNHDA, SQIVND (reference sequence). The CDR3 is 15 residues long. J gave up 6 bases and V 7 bases, and 12 bases lay outside the gene matches. The CDR3 reads CASIHPGQGGHGYTF. The CDR3 nucleotides are TGTGCCAGTATTCATCCGGGACAGGGAGGTCATGGCTACACCTTC.

The chain joins TRBV19 to TRBJ1-6, with D maybe TRBD1 (5 bases). Deletions cut 4 bases from V and 8 bases from J, with 15 bases between. CDR1 and CDR2 from the germline V gene are LNHDA and SQIVND (reference sequence). This CDR3 region has 15 residues. Written as DNA, the CDR3 is TGTGCCAGTAGTAGGCAGGGTTTCACGGATTCACCCCTCCACTTT. Translation: CASSRQGFTDSPLHF.

The rearrangement uses TRBV9 and TRBJ2-1; 9 bases align to TRBD2. With V trimmed by 0 bases and J by 1 base, 8 bases remained unmatched. CDR1 and CDR2 from the germline V gene are SGDLS and YYNGEE. The CDR3 has 18 amino acids. The CDR3 spells CASSVAIAGESSYNEQFF. The CDR3 nucleotides are TGTGCCAGCAGCGTAGCTATAGCGGGGGAGTCTTCCTACAATGAGCAGTTCTTC.

The chain couples TRBV7-6 to TRBJ2-1, with TRBD1 identical over 7 bases. The CDR3 has 16 amino acids. Germline V gene sequence: CDR1 SGHVS, CDR2 FNYEAQ. V dropped 1 base and J dropped 1; count of bases not matched to a gene: 4. Here the CDR3 reads CASSLGRQGSYNEQFF. In DNA, the CDR3 is TGTGCCAGCAGCTTAGGCCGACAGGGATCCTACAATGAGCAGTTCTTC.

The chain employs TRBV12-3 or TRBV12-4 and TRBJ1-5; D is uncertain. CDR3 length equals 12 residues. The ends were cut back, 3 bases at V and 6 bases at J, with 6 bases in the middle. CDR3 in DNA: TGTGCCAGCAGTTTCGCGGGTCAGCCCCAGCATTTT. Its protein product is CASSFAGQPQHF.

The J gene is TRBJ2-2, the V gene TRBV11-3; D is unclear. The CDR3 contains 16 residues. Germline CDR1 and CDR2: SGHNT and YENEEA. V lost 1 base and J lost 1, with 10 bases in between. The CDR3 DNA sequence: TGTGCCAGCAGCTTAGCGTCTACGTGGAACACCGGGGAGCTGTTTTTT. This sequence encodes CASSLASTWNTGELFF.

The rearrangement uses TRBV19 and TRBJ2-5; 8 bases align to TRBD1. V lost 7 bases to trimming and J lost 5 bases; unmatched junction nucleotides: 6. Germline V CDR1 and CDR2: LNHDA, SQIVND (reference sequence). The CDR3 runs to 13 residues. The CDR3 coding sequence is TGTGCCAGTACCCCGACAGGGGCCGAGACCCAGTACTTC. Protein product: CASTPTGAETQYF.

The rearrangement uses TRBV28 and TRBJ1-3; D perhaps matches TRBD1 (6 bases). Germline values: CDR1 MDHEN, CDR2 SYDVKM. Trimming cost V 1 base and J 4 bases, with 20 bases left between them. There are 18 residues in the CDR3. The CDR3 region has the DNA TGTGCCAGCAGTTTATTCCTCTTAGACAGGCCTGGGGGAAACACCATATATTTT. Amino acid sequence: CASSLFLLDRPGGNTIYF.

The genes are TRBV19 and TRBJ2-7; 8 bases agree with TRBD1. The germline CDR1 and CDR2 sequences are LNHDA and SQIVND (reference sequence). V was clipped by 7 bases and J by 3 bases; unmatched bases: 11. CDR3 length equals 15 residues. CDR3 DNA: TGTGCCAGTACCCCCACAGGGGGAACTAACTACGAGCAGTACTTC. This sequence encodes CASTPTGGTNYEQYF.

The rearrangement uses TRBV4-2 and TRBJ1-2, with 7 bases aligning to TRBD1. This CDR3 has 18 amino acids. V was pared by 4 bases and J by 3 bases, with 17 bases of the junction left unmatched. The germline gives CDR1 LGHNA, CDR2 YNFKEQ. CDR3: CASSPTPRGAVVYYGYTF. The DNA for the CDR3 is TGTGCCAGCAGCCCCACCCCCAGGGGGGCGGTAGTTTACTATGGCTACACCTTC.

This rearrangement joins TRBV27 to TRBJ2-2; TRBD1 matches at 8 bases. This CDR3 has 15 amino acids. CDR1 and CDR2 (germline): MNHEY, SMNVEV (reference sequence). V trimming: 6 bases; J trimming: 1 base; junction bases outside the gene matches: 4. The CDR3 region has the DNA TGTGCCAGCAGGGAAGGACAGGGGAACACCGGGGAGCTGTTTTTT. Translated, it gives CASREGQGNTGELFF.

Here the CDR3 reads CASSRQKNTEAFF. DNA for the CDR3: TGTGCCAGCAGCCGTCAGAAGAACACTGAAGCTTTCTTT. The chain employs TRBV7-3 and TRBJ1-1; D unresolved. Trimming took 5 bases from V and 1 from J, leaving 8 bases between them. Germline CDR1 SGHTA, CDR2 FQGTGA. The CDR3 contains 13 residues.

A single count supports this clone. The chain couples TRBV9 to TRBJ2-7, with D perhaps TRBD2 (5 bases). The CDR3 covers 12 residues. Germline V gene sequence: CDR1 SGDLS, CDR2 YYNGEE. Trimming took off 7 bases at V and 6 bases at J, with 14 bases between the two ends. CDR3 loop: CASGDPRGEQYF. DNA for the CDR3: TGTGCCAGCGGAGACCCCCGGGGCGAGCAGTACTTC.

There are a few counts of this clone. The chain uses TRBV7-3 and TRBJ2-7; 7 bases line up with TRBD2. From germline, CDR1 is SGHTA and CDR2 FQGTGA. The J segment lost 4 bases and the V segment lost 2 bases, leaving 5 bases of the junction unmatched. This CDR3 has 14 residues. CDR3 DNA sequence: TGTGCCAGCAGCTTAGAGCGGGAAGGGTACGAGCAGTACTTC. It translates to CASSLEREGYEQYF. The full variable domain, completed using reference TRBV7-3 and TRBJ2-7, is GAGVSQTPSNKVTEKGKYVELRCDPISGHTALYWYRQSLGQGPEFLIYFQGTGAADDSGLPNDRFFAVRPEGSVSTLKIQRTERGDSAVYLCASSLEREGYEQYFGPGTRLTVT.

The V gene is TRBV7-2, the J gene TRBJ2-7; 7 bases match TRBD1. From germline, CDR1 is SGHTA and CDR2 FQGNSA. The V gene end was trimmed by 4 bases and the J gene end by 0 bases; junction bases not matched to a gene: 3. This CDR3 comprises 14 residues. CDR3: CASSWGQSSYEQYF. The CDR3 DNA follows: TGTGCCAGCAGCTGGGGACAGAGCTCCTACGAGCAGTACTTC.